This T cell receptor beta chain was identified during a study of T cells in localized non-small cell lung cancer. Sequencing used immunoSEQ multiplex PCR; TCRdb keeps in-frame clones, though not all of them. In the table there are under 40,000 clones, less than 80% of which are singletons. Study observations and caveats: In adjacent lung appeared a median around 60 of the top 100 tumor clones. Those with higher blood T cell density had longer overall survival. Of the tissues analyzed, uninvolved adjacent lung showed maximal T cell clonality, greater than tumor. Heterogeneity cannot be ruled out, as sequencing used one tumor region only.

As to this clone: Antigen: not known.

The specimen comprised peripheral blood, sampled before any cancer treatment. The receptor's source is a male donor at least 60 years old with stage II squamous cell lung carcinoma.

The DNA for the CDR3 is TGTGCCAGCACTAAACTAGCGGGTGTCTACGAGCAGTACTTC. Its protein is CASTKLAGVYEQYF. The chain employs TRBV6-1 and TRBJ2-7; TRBD2 agrees at 9 bases. V lost 7 bases and J lost 3; bases outside the gene matches: 7. The CDR3 consists of 14 residues. The germline gives CDR1 MNHNS, CDR2 SASEGT.